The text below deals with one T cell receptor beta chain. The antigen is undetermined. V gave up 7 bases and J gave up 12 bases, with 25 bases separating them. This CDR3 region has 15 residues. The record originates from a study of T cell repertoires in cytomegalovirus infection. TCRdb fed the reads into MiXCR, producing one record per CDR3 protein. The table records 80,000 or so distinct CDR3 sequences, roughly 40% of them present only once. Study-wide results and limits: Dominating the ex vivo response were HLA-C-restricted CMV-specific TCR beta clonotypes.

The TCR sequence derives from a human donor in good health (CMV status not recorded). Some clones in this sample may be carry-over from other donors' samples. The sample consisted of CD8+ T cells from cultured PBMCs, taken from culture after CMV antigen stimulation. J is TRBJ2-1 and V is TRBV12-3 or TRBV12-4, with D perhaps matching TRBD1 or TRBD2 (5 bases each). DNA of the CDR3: TGTGCCAGCACCATGGGAGTGTTTCAGGGTTACGGGCAGTTCTTC. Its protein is CASTMGVFQGYGQFF.